The clone carrying this T cell receptor beta chain came up a few times. Its antigen remains unidentified. This sample is part of a study of T cell responses to AZD1222 COVID-19 vaccine. Study-wide findings and caveats: Seropositive AZD1222 recipients at baseline numbered only 6 or 7.

TCRdb's copy holds only in-frame clones and misses some; the assay was immunoSEQ multiplex PCR. The sample lists 95,000 to 150,000 clones; around 82% were seen once. The CDR3 loop spans 16 amino acids. Trimming took 0 bases from V and 4 from J; bases not matched to a gene: 5. Looked up from germline, CDR1 is SGHNT and CDR2 is YYREEE (reference sequence). Sequencing used peripheral blood, obtained on day 0 of AZD1222 vaccination. This chain uses TRBV5-4 with TRBJ2-3; 10 nucleotides match TRBD2. The TCR originated in an adult in good health. CDR3 DNA: TGTGCCAGCAGCTTGGGGAGCGGGGGGGCGCCAGATACGCAGTATTTT. Protein sequence: CASSLGSGGAPDTQYF.